This T cell receptor beta chain is drawn from a study of identical twins. With 0 bases clipped from V and 5 bases from J, the junction kept 6 bases outside the gene matches. This CDR3 contains 15 residues. Germline CDR1 reads SGHRS; CDR2 reads YFSETQ. Overall study findings and caveats: Its conclusions, products of cross-sectional statistical analysis, did not come from following the same donors. Out-of-frame sharing of TCR alpha in monozygotic twins was underestimated by models. Abundant cord blood beta clonotypes carried fewer insertions; memory repertoires showed none.

cDNA molecules carried unique molecular identifiers, and template switching added a universal primer site. TCRdb reanalysed the 5' RACE reads using MiXCR and keeps one entry per CDR3 protein. This sample has around 670,000 distinct CDR3 sequences, with 6.1% found just once. This clonotype showed up just a few times. Its antigen is undetermined. The chain recombines TRBV5-1 with TRBJ2-5, with 8 positions matching TRBD1. The receptor was isolated from a man between 18 and 29 years old in good health. The sample comprised naive T cells sorted from blood. CDR3: CASSLAGRGQETQYF. The CDR3 DNA sequence: TGCGCCAGCAGCTTGGCCGGCAGGGGGCAGGAGACCCAGTACTTC.